The T cell receptor (beta chain) described here comes from a study of cytomegalovirus exposure and HLA in healthy donors. Points from the study as a whole: No immune exposure information besides CMV serostatus was available. Across donors, most TCRs were seen rarely, yet some public ones were widespread. A later analysis revealed that TCR association rates differed between HLA loci, peaking at DRB1 and bottoming out at HLA-C.

CDR1 and CDR2 from the germline V gene are KGHSH and LQKENI. V dropped 6 bases and J dropped 5; count of bases not matched to a gene: 4. The CDR3 is made up of 13 amino acids. Comments on this clone: What it binds is unknown.

Vbeta (60) and Jbeta (13) primers were used in the PCR. Using immunoSEQ multiplex PCR, the repertoire was profiled, and TCRdb retains in-frame clones only, with some absent. Of 150,000 to 200,000 clones listed, around 80% are singletons. The sequencing input was PBMCs. The sequence derives from a male donor in good health and CMV-seropositive. The rearrangement uses TRBV18 and TRBJ1-1; TRBD1 aligns across 9 bases. CDR3 sequence: CASSGQGGTEAFF. The CDR3 DNA sequence: TGTGCCAGCTCGGGACAGGGAGGAACTGAAGCTTTCTTT.